Below are 9 T cell receptor beta chains sequenced from a single sample in a study of cytomegalovirus exposure and HLA in healthy donors. Measured with immunoSEQ multiplex PCR; TCRdb has only the in-frame clones, and not every one. This table has about 140,000 clones, 91% appearing once. The sample taken for sequencing was PBMCs. These receptors were taken from a man aged 18 to 35 in good health and CMV-seronegative.

The chain combines TRBV6-5 with TRBJ1-2; TRBD1 might be the D (6 bases). In germline, CDR1 is MNHEY, CDR2 SVGAGI. CDR3 length equals 13 residues. V was trimmed by 6 bases and J by 6 bases, leaving 14 bases between them. In DNA form, the CDR3 reads TGTGCCAGCAGGACCGGACAGTCCGATGGCTACACCTTC. Its protein is CASRTGQSDGYTF.

The gene calls are TRBV7-6 and TRBJ1-1; D is uncertain. CDR1 and CDR2 (germline): SGHVS, FNYEAQ. Trimming removed 3 bases at V and 6 bases at J, with 11 bases between. The CDR3 covers 13 residues. Here the CDR3 reads CASSFGETAEAFF. The CDR3 DNA sequence: TGTGCCAGCAGCTTCGGGGAAACGGCTGAAGCTTTCTTT.

V is TRBV4-1 and J is TRBJ1-6; D gene unclear. Trimming removed 1 base from V and 2 bases from J, with 12 bases in between. The germline CDR1 and CDR2 sequences are MGHRA and YSYEKL. This CDR3 contains 17 residues. CDR3 region: CASSQASPRTYNSPLHF. DNA of the CDR3: TGCGCCAGCAGCCAAGCCAGCCCGCGGACCTATAATTCACCCCTCCACTTT.

This clone came up once. The V and J genes are TRBV7-6 and TRBJ2-7; maybe TRBD2 (6 bases). Trimming removed 0 bases at V and 6 bases at J, with 6 bases between. The CDR3 has 12 residues. Germline values: CDR1 SGHVS, CDR2 FNYEAQ. CDR3 DNA sequence: TGTGCCAGCAGCTTAGCGGAGGGCGAGCAGTACTTC. Translation: CASSLAEGEQYF.

The chain combines TRBV10-3 with TRBJ2-5; 8 positions match TRBD2. The length of the CDR3 is 16 residues. J lost 5 bases, V lost 3 bases, and 11 bases had no gene match. Germline lookup yields CDR1 ENHRY and CDR2 SYGVKD. CDR3 bases: TGTGCCATCAGTGACGGGAGTAGCGGGGTCCGGGAGACCCAGTACTTC. Its protein product is CAISDGSSGVRETQYF.

This chain uses TRBV27 with TRBJ2-1; 14 nucleotides match TRBD2. CDR3 length equals 15 residues. Germline V gene lookup returns CDR1 MNHEY and CDR2 SMNVEV (reference sequence). V lost 7 bases to trimming and J lost 7 bases; unmatched junction nucleotides: 6. CDR3: CASTPGTSGRNEQFF. The CDR3 DNA is TGTGCCAGCACCCCCGGGACTAGCGGGAGAAATGAGCAGTTCTTC.

There are a few counts of this clone. The CDR3 DNA reads TGCGCCAGCAGAGGACAGGGGGGGCCTAATGAAAAACTGTTTTTT. This sequence encodes CASRGQGGPNEKLFF. The chain uses TRBV5-1 and TRBJ1-4; 10 bases fit TRBD1. Germline-derived CDR1 and CDR2 are SGHRS and YFSETQ. This CDR3 has 15 residues. V was pared by 5 bases and J by 3 bases, with 4 bases of the junction left unmatched. Full variable domain (remainder filled in from reference TRBV5-1 and TRBJ1-4): KAGVTQTPRYLIKTRGQQVTLSCSPISGHRSVSWYQQTPGQGLQFLFEYFSETQRNKGNFPGRFSGRQFSNSRSEMNVSTLELGDSALYLCASRGQGGPNEKLFFGSGTQLSVL.

J is TRBJ2-3 and V is TRBV6-6, with 7 bases matching TRBD1. The germline gives CDR1 MNHNY, CDR2 SVGAGI (reference sequence). The CDR3 is 15 amino acids. With V trimmed by 5 bases and J by 0 bases, 5 bases remained unmatched. CDR3 sequence reads: CASSGWDSSTDTQYF. The CDR3 DNA reads as TGTGCCAGCAGTGGATGGGACAGTAGCACAGATACGCAGTATTTT.

This clone was counted only a few times. This sequence joins TRBV5-1 and TRBJ1-1, with 7 bases lining up with TRBD1. In germline, CDR1 is SGHRS, CDR2 YFSETQ. V shed 4 bases and J 4 bases; nucleotides not matched to a gene: 16. CDR3 size: 17 residues. CDR3 region: CASSQRTGGFGGTEAFF. Written as DNA, the CDR3 is TGCGCCAGCAGCCAAAGGACAGGAGGTTTTGGGGGCACTGAAGCTTTCTTT.